The rows below give T cell receptor beta chains drawn from one sample of a study of CD8 T cells in Susac syndrome. TCRdb reprocessed the immunoSEQ multiplex PCR reads via MiXCR and lists one record per CDR3 protein. This sample carries some 200,000 distinct CDR3 sequences, 85% to 95% of them seen once, and the ten largest clones take 0.15% to 0.2%. The sequencing input was CD8+ T cells from PBMCs. The receptors were sampled from a human donor with Susac syndrome. The CDR3 runs from the conserved cysteine through the conserved F or W. The D gene is left open where the match is weak.

D	V	J	CDR3
NA	TRBV6-2/TRBV6-3	TRBJ2-3	CASSYSIDSTDTQYF
TRBD1	TRBV20-1	TRBJ1-5	CSAGEPSRQGIKPQHF
NA	TRBV6-5	TRBJ2-1	CASSPVTSSYNEQFF
NA	TRBV12-3/TRBV12-4	TRBJ2-3	CASSFGPAGTSTDTQYF
TRBD2	TRBV5-1	TRBJ2-1	CASSSGSFGTRGYNEQFF
TRBD2	TRBV4-1	TRBJ2-5	CASRSTSGTQETQYF
NA	TRBV20-1	TRBJ1-5	CSARVGPGSNQPQHF
TRBD2	TRBV5-6	TRBJ2-5	CASSFSGGTQYF
TRBD1	TRBV7-6	TRBJ2-7	CASSGTGKYEQYF
NA	TRBV7-9	TRBJ1-2	CASSLAGEGYGYTF
NA	TRBV6-6	TRBJ1-5	CASSYSSQPQHF
NA	TRBV12-3/TRBV12-4	TRBJ2-7	CASSFSGLNEQYF
NA	TRBV6-5	TRBJ1-1	CASSYREGLSEAFF
TRBD1	TRBV11-2	TRBJ2-5	CASSLGKSGQQETQYF
TRBD2	TRBV9	TRBJ2-1	CASSVEGGGGYNEQFF
TRBD2	TRBV20-1	TRBJ2-3	CSAATGTRETDTQYF